These 27 T cell receptor beta chains were all obtained from the same sample, sequenced in a study of human T cells and chemical hapten exposure. Described time point: patch test 2, 6 weeks after DPC sensitization. Noted treatment: therapeutic diphenylcyclopropenone sensitization with weekly scalp DPC. Via MiXCR, TCRdb re-called the RACE reads, giving one row per CDR3 protein. Of nearly 85,000 distinct CDR3 sequences listed, around 10% are singletons. This sample comprised whole blood, obtained in connection with sensitization to the hapten diphenylcyclopropenone (DPC). These receptor sequences come from a man aged 18 to 35 with alopecia areata. Some clones in this sample may be carry-over from other donors' samples.

This clonotype was detected ten times or more. CDR3 DNA: TGCGCCAGCAGCCAAGACTCGCGGGGGGGCTCCAAAAACATTCAGTACTTC. Translated, it gives CASSQDSRGGSKNIQYF. The chain recombines TRBV4-3 with TRBJ2-4; 9 positions agree with TRBD2. The CDR3 sequence is 17 residues long. The germline V gene encodes CDR1 LGHNA and CDR2 YSLEER. V was pared by 0 bases and J by 2 bases, with 5 bases of the junction left unmatched.

This clonotype was seen many times. The V gene is TRBV6-5, the J gene TRBJ1-1; D is possibly TRBD1 (6 bases). CDR3 length: 14 amino acids. V lost 3 bases to trimming and J lost 5 bases, with 13 bases between them. Germline CDR1 is MNHEY and CDR2 is SVGAGI. CDR3 nucleotides: TGTGCCAGCAGTTATCGGGGGCTCTCAACTGAAGCTTTCTTT. It yields the protein CASSYRGLSTEAFF.

This chain's CDR3 is CSAREPRRAYNSPLHF. The CDR3 nucleotides are TGCAGTGCTAGAGAGCCCCGCAGGGCTTATAATTCACCCCTCCACTTT. V gene TRBV20-1 combines with J gene TRBJ1-6; tentatively, D is TRBD1 (5 bases). Trimming removed 0 bases at V and 4 bases at J, with 13 bases between. This CDR3 spans 16 amino acids. Germline assignment: CDR1 DFQATT and CDR2 SNEGSKA (reference sequence).

This clonotype has a count of ten or more. J is TRBJ2-7 and V is TRBV9, with D tentatively TRBD1 (6 bases). V was shortened by 3 bases and J by 7 bases, with 17 bases between the two germline ends. The CDR3 covers 14 residues. CDR1 and CDR2 (germline): SGDLS, YYNGEE. CDR3 in amino acids: CASSAATGSGEQYF. CDR3 bases: TGTGCCAGCAGCGCAGCCACAGGGTCGGGGGAGCAGTACTTC.

The chain uses TRBV6-5 and TRBJ1-3; perhaps TRBD1 as D (6 bases). There are 15 residues in the CDR3. V was clipped by 2 bases and J by 8 bases, with 16 bases between them. The V gene's germline CDR1 is MNHEY and CDR2 SVGAGI. The CDR3, as DNA: TGTGCCAGCAGTTACCGGCAGGGGAATTGGGACACCATATATTTT. As protein: CASSYRQGNWDTIYF.

This clonotype was counted between two and nine times. The chain couples TRBV4-1 to TRBJ2-4; 7 nucleotides align to TRBD1. CDR3 length equals 16 residues. The trim removed 3 bases at V and 3 bases at J, leaving 8 bases unmatched. Germline CDR1 is MGHRA and CDR2 is YSYEKL. CDR3 in DNA: TGCGCCAGCAGCCAGAGACTCGGGACAGACAAAAACATTCAGTACTTC. Translation gives CASSQRLGTDKNIQYF.

The rearrangement uses TRBV20-1 and TRBJ1-5; D is uncertain. Per the germline V gene, CDR1 is DFQATT and CDR2 is SNEGSKA (reference sequence). Trimming took 0 bases from V and 4 from J, leaving 4 bases between them. The CDR3 contains 12 residues. CDR3 in DNA: TGCAGTGCTAGAGACCTGAATCAGCCCCAGCATTTT. Amino acids: CSARDLNQPQHF.

The chain couples TRBV6-1 to TRBJ1-2; D gene uncertain. The CDR3 sequence is 15 residues long. Germline assignment: CDR1 MNHNS and CDR2 SASEGT. Trimming left V 2 bases short and J 4 bases short, with 14 bases between. The CDR3 coding sequence is TGTGCCAGCAGTGAAATGGCAGAGCTAGGCTATGGCTACACCTTC. Translation gives CASSEMAELGYGYTF.

This clonotype was seen only a few times. The J gene is TRBJ1-2, the V gene TRBV7-9; D gene ambiguous. Trimming removed 4 bases at V and 4 bases at J, with 7 bases between. Germline V lookup: CDR1 SEHNR, CDR2 FQNEAQ (reference sequence). This CDR3 comprises 12 residues. CDR3 sequence (DNA): TGTGCCAGCAGCTCCAGTAGCTATGGCTACACCTTC. Translating it yields CASSSSSYGYTF.

CDR3 sequence reads: CASSPPHRGWGNQPQHF. CDR3 DNA: TGTGCCAGCAGTCCCCCCCACAGGGGATGGGGCAATCAGCCCCAGCATTTT. This chain uses TRBV12-3 or TRBV12-4 with TRBJ1-5; 7 nucleotides align to TRBD1. The junction had 12 bases not matched to a gene; V was cut back by 5 bases and J by 2 bases. CDR3 length: 17 residues.

This clonotype was detected many times. This chain uses TRBV25-1 with TRBJ2-5, with D perhaps matching TRBD1 (6 bases). This CDR3 comprises 14 residues. Germline assignment: CDR1 MGHDK and CDR2 SYGVNS. V lost 5 bases, J lost 1 base, and 11 bases lay in between. CDR3 nucleotide sequence: TGTGCCAGCAGTAGTACAGGGTTCCAAGAGACCCAGTACTTC. Translating it yields CASSSTGFQETQYF.

The chain uses TRBV6-2 or TRBV6-3 and TRBJ1-5, with TRBD1 as a possible D gene (5 bases). V was pared by 8 bases and J by 0 bases, with 8 bases between. CDR1 is MNHEY and CDR2 is SVGEGT in the germline V gene. The CDR3 runs to 13 residues. The CDR3 loop reads CASGAYSNQPQHF. The CDR3 coding sequence is TGTGCCAGCGGGGCTTATAGCAATCAGCCCCAGCATTTT.

The gene calls are TRBV4-3 and TRBJ2-5; perhaps TRBD1 as D (6 bases). The germline gives CDR1 LGHNA, CDR2 YSLEER. The CDR3 is 15 amino acids. V was clipped by 0 bases and J by 4 bases, with 12 bases between them. CDR3 DNA: TGCGCCAGCAGCCAAGAGGCAGGGGCGGTAGAGACCCAGTACTTC. This sequence encodes CASSQEAGAVETQYF.

A few counts support this clonotype. V and J are TRBV5-1 and TRBJ2-2; D uncertain. Trimming removed 0 bases at V and 6 bases at J, with 18 bases between. This CDR3 region has 17 residues. From germline, CDR1 is SGHRS and CDR2 YFSETQ. The DNA for the CDR3 is TGCGCCAGCAGCTTGGGGGCAGGATCAGATGTGTCCGGGGAGCTGTTTTTT. This translates into CASSLGAGSDVSGELFF.

The J gene is TRBJ2-5, the V gene TRBV7-2, with 7 bases that match TRBD2. J lost 5 bases, V lost 1 base, and 4 bases had no gene match. The CDR3 length is 14 residues. Germline values: CDR1 SGHTA, CDR2 FQGNSA. CDR3 DNA sequence: TGTGCCAGCAGCTTAGTCCAGGGAGGGGAGACCCAGTACTTC. Translation gives CASSLVQGGETQYF.

This clonotype was picked up a small number of times. This chain joins TRBV29-1 and TRBJ1-4; 7 bases fit TRBD1. The V and J ends lost 4 bases and 6 bases, in that order; junction bases with no gene match: 8. Germline V gene lookup returns CDR1 SQVTM and CDR2 ANQGSEA. The CDR3 runs to 14 residues. The CDR3 loop reads CSVATGLRHEKLFF. Here the CDR3 DNA reads TGCAGCGTTGCGACAGGGTTGCGGCATGAAAAACTGTTTTTT.

The V call is TRBV5-1, the J call TRBJ2-7, with TRBD1 as a possible D gene (6 bases). The CDR3 covers 15 residues. CDR1 SGHRS and CDR2 YFSETQ come from the germline V gene. V lost 7 bases to trimming and J lost 2 bases, with 19 bases between them. CDR3 residues: CASSSSTQGPYEQYF. The DNA of the CDR3 is TGCGCCAGCTCCTCATCCACACAGGGCCCCTACGAGCAGTACTTC. The whole variable domain, filled in from reference TRBV5-1 and TRBJ2-7, reads KAGVTQTPRYLIKTRGQQVTLSCSPISGHRSVSWYQQTPGQGLQFLFEYFSETQRNKGNFPGRFSGRQFSNSRSEMNVSTLELGDSALYLCASSSSTQGPYEQYFGPGTRLTVT.

The genes are TRBV2 and TRBJ1-1; D not certain. Germline CDR1 is SNHLY and CDR2 is FYNNEI. The V and J ends lost 4 bases and 2 bases respectively, with 11 bases between them. The CDR3 extends over 14 amino acids. CDR3 bases: TGTGCCAGCAGTGTCTATTGGGGAAACACTGAAGCTTTCTTT. Its protein product is CASSVYWGNTEAFF.

This clonotype was counted once. The chain employs TRBV3-1 and TRBJ1-1; the match to TRBD1 covers 10 bases. The germline CDR1 and CDR2 sequences are LGHDT and YNNKEL (reference sequence). Unmatched junction bases numbered 6, after V lost 4 bases and J lost 4 bases. This CDR3 has 15 amino acids. Here the CDR3 DNA reads TGTGCCAGCAGCCGGGACAGGGGACAAGGCACTGAAGCTTTCTTT. It yields the protein CASSRDRGQGTEAFF.

The chain joins TRBV29-1 to TRBJ2-5; weak D call: TRBD1 (5 bases). CDR1 and CDR2 (germline): SQVTM, ANQGSEA. The V end was cut by 6 bases, the J end by 5 bases, with 10 bases between. There are 11 residues in the CDR3. CDR3 residues: CSVAPGETQYF. DNA of the CDR3: TGCAGCGTCGCACCAGGGGAGACCCAGTACTTC.

The chain has TRBV7-8 and TRBJ1-1, with D unclear. The CDR3 has 13 amino acids. V lost 1 base and J 7 bases, leaving 10 bases between the germline ends. Germline V gene data show CDR1 as SGHVS and CDR2 as FQNEAQ. The CDR3 DNA is TGTGCCAGCAGCTTAGTGGCAGAGAGTGAAGCTTTCTTT. Amino acid sequence: CASSLVAESEAFF.

This clonotype was counted at least ten times. The rearrangement joins TRBV6-1 to TRBJ2-7; D is uncertain. Trimming left V 2 bases short and J 0 bases short, with 5 bases between. Germline assignment: CDR1 MNHNS and CDR2 SASEGT. The CDR3 runs to 13 residues. The CDR3 coding sequence is TGTGCCAGCAGTGAAACGAGCTCCTACGAGCAGTACGTC. It codes for CASSETSSYEQYV.

V is TRBV2 and J is TRBJ2-3, with D possibly matching TRBD2 (6 bases). The CDR3 is 16 amino acids. Germline CDR1 reads SNHLY; CDR2 reads FYNNEI. With 0 bases removed from V and 4 bases from J, the gap between germline ends came to 14 bases. The CDR3 DNA follows: TGTGCCAGCAGTGAAGCTCGGGGGTTGGGTTCAGATACGCAGTATTTT. Its protein is CASSEARGLGSDTQYF. The whole variable domain, filled in from reference TRBV2 and TRBJ2-3, reads EPEVTQTPSHQVTQMGQEVILRCVPISNHLYFYWYRQILGQKVEFLVSFYNNEISEKSEIFDDQFSVERPDGSNFTLKIRSTKLEDSAMYFCASSEARGLGSDTQYFGPGTRLTVL.

There are a few counts of this clonotype. The rearrangement uses TRBV12-3 or TRBV12-4 and TRBJ2-7; D gene ambiguous. V was pared by 2 bases and J by 2 bases, with 4 bases between. The CDR3 length is 12 residues. CDR3 region: CASSLNTYEQYF. The CDR3 DNA sequence: TGTGCCAGCAGTTTAAACACCTACGAGCAGTACTTC.

This clonotype was observed a few times. The CDR3 DNA follows: TGTGCCAGCAACGACAGGAGTGACGAGCAGTACGTC. Translation: CASNDRSDEQYV. V usage is TRBV2 and J usage is TRBJ2-7; tentatively, D is TRBD1 (6 bases). Germline loops: CDR1 SNHLY, CDR2 FYNNEI. The CDR3 has 12 residues. The ends were cut back, 7 bases at V and 5 bases at J, with 12 bases in the middle.

This clonotype was counted only a few times. The DNA for the CDR3 is TGTGCCAGTAGTATAAACCCGGGGGGTACGCAGTATTTT. Its translation is CASSINPGGTQYF. This chain connects TRBV19 to TRBJ2-3; 7 bases map to TRBD2. V gave up 2 bases and J gave up 8 bases; unmatched junction bases: 4. Germline assignment: CDR1 LNHDA and CDR2 SQIVND (reference sequence). The CDR3 sequence is 13 residues long. The full variable domain, in which reference TRBV19 and TRBJ2-3 provide the parts outside the CDR3, is DGGITQSPKYLFRKEGQNVTLSCEQNLNHDAMYWYRQDPGQGLRLIYYSQIVNDFQKGDIAEGYSVSREKKESFPLTVTSAQKNPTAFYLCASSINPGGTQYFGPGTRLTVL.

Notes on this clonotype: A much larger clone differs from this one at a single base, so this may be a read error. The V and J genes are TRBV11-2 and TRBJ1-4; D ambiguous. Looked up from germline, CDR1 is SGHAT and CDR2 is FQNNGV. The CDR3 length is 15 residues. The DNA for the CDR3 is TGTGCCAGCACTCCGGTCCCGGCAACTAATGAAAATCTGTTTTTT. Translation: CASTPVPATNENLFF.